This TCR beta chain was documented in a study of cytomegalovirus exposure and HLA in healthy donors. PCR employed 60 Vbeta and 13 Jbeta primers. Sequenced by immunoSEQ multiplex PCR; TCRdb stores in-frame clones only, minus some. The sample carries 150,000 to 200,000 clones, around 79% recorded once. The CDR3 is 13 amino acids. Germline CDR1 reads MNHNY; CDR2 reads SVGAGI (reference sequence). V shed 7 bases and J shed 3 bases, with 13 bases lying between them. The sequence was collected from a male donor in good health and CMV-seropositive. The sequenced sample was PBMCs. This chain joins TRBV6-6 and TRBJ2-7; no reliable D call. The CDR3 loop is CASILDNDYEQYF. CDR3 DNA: TGTGCCAGCATCTTAGACAACGACTACGAGCAGTACTTC.